The next 20 T cell receptor beta chains were all read from a single sample in a study of long-term antiretroviral therapy in people with HIV. Survey-level immunoSEQ v3.0 assays were run. The assay was immunoSEQ multiplex PCR, and TCRdb's table has in-frame clones only and misses some. The sample consists of approximately 30,000 clones, about four fifths of them appearing once. The sample in question was unsorted PBMCs, obtained 1.9 years after starting antiretroviral therapy. The receptors here all came from a man aged 18 to 30 with HIV.

The CDR3 coding sequence is TGTGCCAGCAGCGAAGACCGGGACAGATCTTATAATTCACCCCTCCACTTT. Encoded protein: CASSEDRDRSYNSPLHF. The chain joins TRBV9 to TRBJ1-6, with 7 positions matching TRBD1. V dropped 3 bases and J dropped 4; count of bases not matched to a gene: 10. This CDR3 contains 17 residues. Germline V gene lookup returns CDR1 SGDLS and CDR2 YYNGEE.

This clone has a handful of counts. This chain connects TRBV7-9 to TRBJ1-2; D gene unclear. The CDR3 loop spans 13 amino acids. CDR1 SEHNR and CDR2 FQNEAQ come from the germline V gene (reference sequence). V lost 2 bases and J 13 bases, leaving 17 bases between the germline ends. The CDR3 coding sequence is TGTGCCAGCAGCTTAAGTATCGGGTCTTTCAGCACCTTC. Residues: CASSLSIGSFSTF.

This sequence joins TRBV7-2 and TRBJ2-2; TRBD2 matches at 10 bases. V shed 5 bases, J shed 5 bases, and the junction held 8 bases outside the gene matches. The CDR3 totals 16 residues. Germline V gene lookup returns CDR1 SGHTA and CDR2 FQGNSA. DNA for the CDR3: TGTGCCAGCAGCCGAAGCGGGGGGGCGGGAACCGGGGAGCTGTTTTTT. Translated: CASSRSGGAGTGELFF.

The V gene is TRBV7-8, the J gene TRBJ2-3; D is perhaps TRBD2 (7 bases). The CDR3 is 15 residues long. Germline values: CDR1 SGHVS, CDR2 FQNEAQ. Trimming pared 6 bases from V and 0 bases from J, leaving 13 bases between. The CDR3 sequence is CASSPRGASTDTQYF. DNA for the CDR3: TGTGCCAGCAGTCCACGGGGGGCTAGCACAGATACGCAGTATTTT.

J is TRBJ1-1 and V is TRBV5-4; the match to TRBD1 covers 7 bases. The trim removed 3 bases at V and 0 bases at J, leaving 8 bases unmatched. Per germline, CDR1 SGHNT and CDR2 YYREEE (reference sequence). This CDR3 comprises 16 residues. The CDR3 loop reads CASSSFRGFLNTEAFF. The CDR3 bases are TGTGCCAGCAGCTCTTTCAGGGGGTTCTTGAACACTGAAGCTTTCTTT.

CDR3 region: CASSLTPDETQYF. The CDR3, as DNA: TGTGCCAGCAGCTTAACGCCAGACGAGACCCAGTACTTC. The chain is built from TRBV5-4 and TRBJ2-5; D is unresolved. CDR1 is SGHNT, CDR2 YYREEE, per germline (reference sequence). Deletions cut 2 bases from V and 5 bases from J, with 10 bases between. The CDR3 has 13 amino acids.

In this sample, this clone turned up a few times. The chain employs TRBV10-3 and TRBJ2-2, with 7 bases that match TRBD1. The ends lost 6 bases at V and 5 bases at J; junction bases unmatched: 3. The CDR3 length is 13 residues. Germline V gene data show CDR1 as ENHRY and CDR2 as SYGVKD. The CDR3 here is CAIRGQETGELFF. The CDR3 coding sequence is TGTGCCATCAGAGGACAGGAGACCGGGGAGCTGTTTTTT.

The chain is built from TRBV7-9 and TRBJ2-5; no clear D gene. Germline CDR1 and CDR2: SEHNR and FQNEAQ (reference sequence). Trimming took 5 bases from V and 5 from J, leaving 9 bases between them. The CDR3 runs to 12 residues. The CDR3 DNA is TGTGCCAGCAGCCTCCAGGAGGAGACCCAGTACTTC. Translated: CASSLQEETQYF. Using reference TRBV7-9 and TRBJ2-5 for the parts outside the CDR3, the full variable domain is DTGVSQNPRHKITKRGQNVTFRCDPISEHNRLYWYRQTLGQGPEFLTYFQNEAQLEKSRLLSDRFSAERPKGSFSTLEIQRTEQGDSAMYLCASSLQEETQYFGPGTRLLVL.

This chain links TRBV18 with TRBJ2-1; D gene uncertain. Trimming stripped 1 base from V and 9 bases from J, with 13 bases between. Germline V gene data show CDR1 as KGHSH and CDR2 as LQKENI. The CDR3 totals 14 residues. The CDR3 DNA is TGTGCCAGCTCACCACAGGGAAAGTTTCCTGAGCAGTTCTTC. It yields the protein CASSPQGKFPEQFF.

The count of this clone is one. The V and J genes are TRBV6-1 and TRBJ2-4, with 9 bases matching TRBD1. Germline V gene sequence: CDR1 MNHNS, CDR2 SASEGT. The CDR3 runs to 15 residues. The V gene end was trimmed by 1 base and the J gene end by 6 bases; junction bases not matched to a gene: 4. CDR3 loop: CASSEVGQGLNIQYF. The CDR3 DNA reads as TGTGCCAGCAGTGAAGTGGGACAGGGTCTAAACATTCAGTACTTC.

This rearrangement joins TRBV5-8 to TRBJ1-2, with a weak D call TRBD1 (6 bases). The germline V gene encodes CDR1 SGHTS and CDR2 YDEGEE. V was clipped by 6 bases and J by 0 bases, with 15 bases between them. The length of the CDR3 is 15 residues. The CDR3 DNA follows: TGTGCCAGCAAAGACTCAGGGGCGACTAACTATGGCTACACCTTC. It encodes CASKDSGATNYGYTF.

The chain joins TRBV28 to TRBJ1-2; 9 nucleotides agree with TRBD1. Trimming at V came to 2 bases and at J to 6 bases, leaving 10 bases not matched to a gene. The CDR3 runs 16 residues. Looked up from germline, CDR1 is MDHEN and CDR2 is SYDVKM. The CDR3 DNA reads as TGTGCCAGCAGTTTAGGGGGCCCCGGGACAGGGAATGGCTACACCTTC. Residues: CASSLGGPGTGNGYTF.

This clone occurred once. The rearrangement uses TRBV6-1 and TRBJ2-5; TRBD1 agrees at 9 bases. From germline, CDR1 is MNHNS and CDR2 SASEGT. The CDR3 is 16 amino acids. V was clipped by 2 bases and J by 5 bases; unmatched bases: 9. Written as DNA, the CDR3 is TGTGCCAGCAGTGAACTTTCCGGGACAGGGTGGGAGACCCAGTACTTC. It yields the protein CASSELSGTGWETQYF.

The CDR3 sequence is CASSVVEHLRGTGELFF. CDR3 bases: TGTGCCAGCAGCGTTGTGGAGCACCTCAGGGGCACCGGGGAGCTGTTTTTT. J is TRBJ2-2 and V is TRBV9; weak D call: TRBD1 (6 bases). CDR1 SGDLS and CDR2 YYNGEE come from the germline V gene. The CDR3 is 17 amino acids. Trimming shortened V by 2 bases and J by 4 bases, and 18 bases separated the two germline ends. Full variable domain (rest looked up from reference TRBV9 and TRBJ2-2): DSGVTQTPKHLITATGQRVTLRCSPRSGDLSVYWYQQSLDQGLQFLIQYYNGEERAKGNILERFSAQQFPDLHSELNLSSLELGDSALYFCASSVVEHLRGTGELFFGEGSRLTVL.

The J gene is TRBJ1-4, the V gene TRBV10-3; D ambiguous. The CDR3 has 15 amino acids. CDR1 and CDR2 from the germline V gene are ENHRY and SYGVKD. Trimming pared 6 bases from V and 7 bases from J, leaving 18 bases between. The CDR3 here is CAIREGVQDLEKLFF. The CDR3 DNA reads TGTGCCATCAGGGAGGGAGTTCAGGATCTTGAAAAACTGTTTTTT.

The chain has TRBV9 and TRBJ1-4; D perhaps matches TRBD1 (5 bases). V lost 3 bases to trimming and J lost 7 bases, with 13 bases between them. From germline, CDR1 is SGDLS and CDR2 YYNGEE. This CDR3 has 14 amino acids. This CDR3 is CASSGQGAGEKLFF. CDR3 DNA: TGTGCCAGCAGCGGCCAAGGGGCAGGTGAAAAACTGTTTTTT.

This clone was found a few times. The chain couples TRBV18 to TRBJ1-6; possibly TRBD1 for D (6 bases). The CDR3 contains 15 residues. The V end was cut by 2 bases, the J end by 5 bases, with 10 bases between. Germline assignment: CDR1 KGHSH and CDR2 LQKENI. The CDR3 DNA reads TGTGCCAGCTCACCAGCGGGGGGCGATAATTCACCCCTCCACTTT. Amino acid sequence: CASSPAGGDNSPLHF.

The chain combines TRBV4-1 with TRBJ1-1; D uncertain. Germline CDR1 is MGHRA and CDR2 is YSYEKL. This CDR3 contains 14 residues. Between the trimmed V and J ends, which lost 2 bases and 1 base, there was a span of 8 bases. This CDR3 reads CASSQYSSNTEAFF. In DNA form, the CDR3 reads TGCGCCAGCAGCCAATACAGTTCGAACACTGAAGCTTTCTTT.

J is TRBJ1-4 and V is TRBV6-5, with D possibly TRBD1 on 5 matching bases. Germline CDR1 is MNHEY and CDR2 is SVGAGI. The CDR3 length is 14 residues. Trimming cost V 6 bases and J 8 bases, with 16 bases left between them. The CDR3 loop is CASSPTGLGEKLFF. The CDR3, as DNA: TGTGCCAGCAGCCCAACAGGCCTGGGGGAAAAACTGTTTTTT.

J is TRBJ1-1 and V is TRBV28, with 9 positions matching TRBD1. Germline CDR1 reads MDHEN; CDR2 reads SYDVKM. The trim removed 5 bases at V and 0 bases at J, leaving 7 bases unmatched. This CDR3 region has 16 residues. CDR3 DNA sequence: TGTGCCAGCAGTCCATTACAGGGGGCCCTGAACACTGAAGCTTTCTTT. Translation: CASSPLQGALNTEAFF.